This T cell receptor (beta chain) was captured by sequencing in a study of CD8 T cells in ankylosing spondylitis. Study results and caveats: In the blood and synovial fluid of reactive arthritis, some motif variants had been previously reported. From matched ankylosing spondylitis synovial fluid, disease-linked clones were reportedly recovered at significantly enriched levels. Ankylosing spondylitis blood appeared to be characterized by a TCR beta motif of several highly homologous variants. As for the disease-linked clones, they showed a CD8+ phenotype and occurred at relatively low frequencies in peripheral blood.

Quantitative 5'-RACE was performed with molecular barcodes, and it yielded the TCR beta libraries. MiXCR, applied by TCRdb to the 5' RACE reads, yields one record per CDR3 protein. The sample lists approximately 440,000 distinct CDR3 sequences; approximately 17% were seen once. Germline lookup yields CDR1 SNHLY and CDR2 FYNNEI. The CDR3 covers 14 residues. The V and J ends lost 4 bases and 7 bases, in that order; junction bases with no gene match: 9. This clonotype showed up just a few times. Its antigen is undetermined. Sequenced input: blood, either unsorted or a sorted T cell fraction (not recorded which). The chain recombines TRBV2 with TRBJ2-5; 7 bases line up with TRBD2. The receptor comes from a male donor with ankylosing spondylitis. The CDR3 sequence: CASSVITSGGTQYF. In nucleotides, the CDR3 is TGTGCCAGCAGTGTAATAACTTCGGGGGGGACCCAGTACTTC.